Each of the 15 T cell receptor beta chains below was sequenced from the same sample in a study of shared clonotypes between healthy human individuals. Sequencing used immunoSEQ multiplex PCR; TCRdb keeps in-frame clones, though not all of them. In the table there are 2 million or so clones, 85% to 95% of which are singletons. The specimen was naive CD4+ T cells sorted from blood. Sample subset: CD45RA+ positively selected. The source is a young man in good health.

About this clone itself: The same CDR3 can be traced to other DNA sequences in this sample. V gene TRBV18 combines with J gene TRBJ1-1; D unresolved. V dropped 2 bases and J dropped 2 bases, with 9 bases sitting between them. The germline gives CDR1 KGHSH, CDR2 LQKENI. The CDR3 extends over 14 amino acids. CDR3: CASSPNGVNTEAFF. The CDR3 DNA sequence: TGTGCCAGCTCACCAAATGGAGTTAACACTGAAGCTTTCTTT.

The rearrangement joins TRBV7-9 to TRBJ1-2; no definite D call. The CDR3 is made up of 13 amino acids. Germline V gene sequence: CDR1 SEHNR, CDR2 FQNEAQ (reference sequence). Trimming took 0 bases from V and 4 from J, leaving 6 bases between them. The chain's CDR3 is CASSLAPTYGYTF. CDR3 sequence (DNA): TGTGCCAGCAGCTTAGCGCCGACCTATGGCTACACCTTC.

J is TRBJ1-6 and V is TRBV11-2; a weak D match, TRBD1 (6 bases). The CDR3 extends over 17 amino acids. Germline values: CDR1 SGHAT, CDR2 FQNNGV. Trimming cost V 5 bases and J 4 bases, with 18 bases left between them. CDR3 amino acids: CASSPGRGRSYNSPLHF. The CDR3 coding sequence is TGTGCCAGCAGCCCAGGCAGGGGACGGTCGTATAATTCACCCCTCCACTTT.

The chain recombines TRBV19 with TRBJ2-7, with D possibly matching TRBD2 (6 bases). Germline V lookup: CDR1 LNHDA, CDR2 SQIVND (reference sequence). Trimming took off 3 bases at V and 6 bases at J, with 12 bases between the two ends. The CDR3 spans 13 residues. The CDR3: CASSIGTFSEQYF. CDR3 DNA: TGTGCCAGTAGTATCGGGACTTTCTCCGAGCAGTACTTC.

The chain has TRBV6-1 and TRBJ2-7; D not resolved. Germline loops: CDR1 MNHNS, CDR2 SASEGT. The CDR3 runs to 14 residues. V was shortened by 8 bases and J by 3 bases, with 17 bases between the two germline ends. CDR3: CASLPVNTHYEQYF. The CDR3 region has the DNA TGTGCCAGCCTCCCCGTGAACACACACTACGAGCAGTACTTC.

This chain connects TRBV28 to TRBJ2-2; D uncertain. The CDR3 runs to 13 residues. Germline V gives CDR1 MDHEN, CDR2 SYDVKM. With 7 bases removed from V and 5 bases from J, the gap between germline ends came to 11 bases. The CDR3 is CASTAFVTGELFF. The CDR3 DNA reads as TGTGCCAGCACAGCTTTTGTGACCGGGGAGCTGTTTTTT.

The J gene is TRBJ2-7, the V gene TRBV11-3, with D possibly TRBD1 on 5 matching bases. The CDR3 sequence is 12 residues long. V dropped 5 bases and J dropped 3 bases, with 8 bases sitting between them. Per germline, CDR1 SGHNT and CDR2 YENEEA. In nucleotides, the CDR3 is TGTGCCAGCAGCCCGGACAACTACGAGCAGTACTTC. Translating gives CASSPDNYEQYF.

This chain joins TRBV7-6 and TRBJ2-7; D ambiguous. The germline V and J ends were trimmed by 4 bases and 0 bases, with 10 bases remaining between them. CDR1 and CDR2 from the germline V gene are SGHVS and FNYEAQ. The CDR3 has 14 amino acids. CDR3 DNA: TGTGCCAGCAGCTCCCGTGACCTCTCCTACGAGCAGTACTTC. It specifies CASSSRDLSYEQYF.

This chain joins TRBV27 and TRBJ1-2; no definite D call. The CDR3 length is 15 residues. The V gene lost 3 bases and the J gene lost 2 bases, with 13 bases spanning the gap. Looked up from germline, CDR1 is MNHEY and CDR2 is SMNVEV (reference sequence). The CDR3 bases are TGTGCCAGCAGTTTGTCCGGGCTGTTAAACTATGGCTACACCTTC. This gives the protein CASSLSGLLNYGYTF.

Comments on this clone: One end of the junction varies from germline; a read error may be responsible. V and J are TRBV27 and TRBJ2-7; the D gene could be TRBD1 or TRBD2 (5 bases each). Germline loops: CDR1 MNHEY, CDR2 SMNVEV (reference sequence). The CDR3 totals 14 residues. The CDR3, as DNA: TGTGCCAGCAGTCCCTCCGGGACCTCATTTTTCGAGGCCTTC. Its protein product is CASSPSGTSFFEAF.

CDR3 sequence: CASSDSKRAYEQYF. CDR3 bases: TGTGCCAGCAGCGACTCGAAGAGGGCCTACGAGCAGTACTTC. V usage is TRBV11-2 and J usage is TRBJ2-7; D possibly corresponds to TRBD2 (5 bases). The CDR3 runs 14 residues. The germline V gene has CDR1 SGHAT and CDR2 FQNNGV. Trimming took off 5 bases at V and 2 bases at J, with 13 bases between the two ends.

The V call is TRBV7-6, the J call TRBJ2-5; D is unclear. The germline gives CDR1 SGHVS, CDR2 FNYEAQ. Trimming shortened V by 1 base and J by 10 bases, and 19 bases separated the two germline ends. The CDR3 totals 15 residues. The CDR3 bases are TGTGCCAGCAGCTTAGATGGCTCAAGGCTTGGGGACCAGTACTTC. Translated, it gives CASSLDGSRLGDQYF.

This chain uses TRBV5-4 with TRBJ1-1; tentatively, D is TRBD1 (6 bases). The V end was cut by 3 bases, the J end by 1 base, with 13 bases between. This CDR3 comprises 15 residues. Germline V gene lookup returns CDR1 SGHNT and CDR2 YYREEE (reference sequence). Here the CDR3 reads CASSWARGQNTEAFF. The CDR3 DNA reads TGTGCCAGCAGCTGGGCAAGGGGACAGAACACTGAAGCTTTCTTT.

The chain is built from TRBV7-2 and TRBJ2-7; 7 nucleotides line up with TRBD2. CDR1 SGHTA and CDR2 FQGNSA come from the germline V gene. This CDR3 has 15 amino acids. The V segment lost 5 bases and the J segment 2 bases; nucleotides outside the gene matches: 9. The CDR3: CASSPLAAQAYEQYF. DNA for the CDR3: TGTGCCAGCAGCCCCCTAGCGGCCCAGGCCTACGAGCAGTACTTC.

The rearrangement uses TRBV30 and TRBJ2-7; D is uncertain. Trimming pared 2 bases from V and 0 bases from J, leaving 8 bases between. The V gene's germline CDR1 is GTSNPN and CDR2 SVGIG (reference sequence). The CDR3 covers 13 residues. The CDR3 is CAWSYGLSYEQYF. The CDR3 nucleotides read TGTGCCTGGAGTTACGGTCTCTCCTACGAGCAGTACTTC.